Presented here are 27 T cell receptor beta chains from one specimen sequenced in a study of control samples from healthy donors and cancer patients. The assay was immunoSEQ multiplex PCR, and TCRdb's table has in-frame clones only and misses some. The sample holds about 200,000 clones; about nine tenths are singletons and the top ten take 1.5% to 2%. Sequenced sample: blood. Receptors originate from a man under 40 in good health.

The CDR3 is CASSFSAGRQPQHF. DNA for the CDR3: TGTGCCAGCAGCTTCTCCGCGGGACGCCAGCCCCAGCATTTT. The J gene is TRBJ1-5, the V gene TRBV5-5, with D possibly matching TRBD1 (5 bases). Trimming cost V 2 bases and J 7 bases, with 13 bases left between them. The CDR3 runs to 14 residues. Germline V gene sequence: CDR1 SGHKS, CDR2 YYEKEE (reference sequence).

V is TRBV11-3 and J is TRBJ1-1, with D perhaps matching TRBD1 (6 bases). Trimming left V 3 bases short and J 1 base short, with 9 bases between. The V gene's germline CDR1 is SGHNT and CDR2 YENEEA. This CDR3 comprises 14 residues. Here the CDR3 reads CASSLDSGNTEAFF. The DNA for the CDR3 is TGTGCCAGCAGCTTGGACAGCGGGAACACTGAAGCTTTCTTT.

This chain connects TRBV10-2 to TRBJ1-6; 7 bases are a match to TRBD1. V dropped 6 bases and J dropped 5; count of bases not matched to a gene: 7. The germline V gene encodes CDR1 WSHSY and CDR2 SAAADI. The CDR3 totals 15 residues. CDR3 DNA: TGCGCCAGCAGACGGACAGGAGATAATAATTCACCCCTCCACTTT. This sequence encodes CASRRTGDNNSPLHF.

This clone was recorded many times. This rearrangement joins TRBV7-2 to TRBJ1-6; D unresolved. This CDR3 is built from 18 residues. With 1 base removed from V and 0 bases from J, the gap between germline ends came to 13 bases. Germline V gene lookup returns CDR1 SGHTA and CDR2 FQGNSA. CDR3 sequence reads: CASSLEGRLSSYNSPLHF. The CDR3 DNA reads as TGTGCCAGCAGCTTAGAAGGCAGGTTAAGCTCCTATAATTCACCCCTCCACTTT.

The chain is built from TRBV7-2 and TRBJ2-5, with D possibly TRBD1 on 6 matching bases. The CDR3 loop spans 14 amino acids. The V and J ends lost 4 bases and 2 bases respectively, with 11 bases between them. Germline V gives CDR1 SGHTA, CDR2 FQGNSA. The chain's CDR3 is CASSSTGRQETQYF. The CDR3 nucleotides are TGTGCCAGCAGCTCGACAGGCCGACAAGAGACCCAGTACTTC.

This sequence joins TRBV29-1 and TRBJ2-1, with TRBD2 identical over 10 bases. V shed 5 bases, J shed 6 bases, and the junction held 10 bases outside the gene matches. There are 15 residues in the CDR3. Germline CDR1 reads SQVTM; CDR2 reads ANQGSEA. The CDR3 region has the DNA TGCAGCGTTTCTGCTCTAGCGGGGGAACTCAATGAGCAGTTCTTC. This encodes CSVSALAGELNEQFF.

This clone was counted once. V usage is TRBV27 and J usage is TRBJ2-7; D is ambiguous. The CDR3 totals 13 residues. V lost 3 bases to trimming and J lost 1 base, with 7 bases between them. Germline CDR1 reads MNHEY; CDR2 reads SMNVEV (reference sequence). The CDR3 nucleotides read TGTGCCAGCAGTTTCGGCATGTCCTACGAGCAGTACTTC. Translation gives CASSFGMSYEQYF.

Of note for this clone: The same CDR3 is also encoded by other DNA sequences in this sample. The genes are TRBV5-1 and TRBJ2-7, with 10 bases that match TRBD1. The CDR3 is 15 amino acids. Per the germline V gene, CDR1 is SGHRS and CDR2 is YFSETQ. V shed 4 bases, J shed 3 bases, and the junction held 7 bases outside the gene matches. Here the CDR3 DNA reads TGCGCCAGCAGCCTGACGGGACAGGGGAGCTACGAGCAGTACTTC. It specifies CASSLTGQGSYEQYF. The variable domain in full, with the rest retrieved from reference TRBV5-1 and TRBJ2-7, is KAGVTQTPRYLIKTRGQQVTLSCSPISGHRSVSWYQQTPGQGLQFLFEYFSETQRNKGNFPGRFSGRQFSNSRSEMNVSTLELGDSALYLCASSLTGQGSYEQYFGPGTRLTVT.

This clone appeared once. CDR3 sequence (DNA): TGTGCCAGCAGCAGGACAGGTAACACTGAAGCTTTCTTT. Translation: CASSRTGNTEAFF. The V call is TRBV5-8, the J call TRBJ1-1; 7 bases line up with TRBD1. This CDR3 is built from 13 residues. V trimming: 4 bases; J trimming: 2 bases; junction bases outside the gene matches: 2. Per germline, CDR1 SGHTS and CDR2 YDEGEE.

This chain joins TRBV27 and TRBJ2-6, with unresolved D. The CDR3 runs 13 residues. Germline CDR1 and CDR2: MNHEY and SMNVEV (reference sequence). Trimming stripped 6 bases from V and 2 bases from J, with 5 bases between. The CDR3 DNA reads TGTGCCAGCAGGTCCCCTGGGGCCAACGTCCTGACTTTC. Translating gives CASRSPGANVLTF.

The rearrangement uses TRBV19 and TRBJ1-5; 8 nucleotides line up with TRBD1. Germline assignment: CDR1 LNHDA and CDR2 SQIVND (reference sequence). After removal of 3 bases from V and 6 bases from J, the junction contained 7 bases not matched to a gene. The CDR3 is made up of 15 amino acids. The CDR3 DNA sequence: TGTGCCAGTAGTATCGGACAGGGAGACGGTCAGCCCCAGCATTTT. Translation gives CASSIGQGDGQPQHF. The full variable domain, rest sourced from reference TRBV19 and TRBJ1-5, is DGGITQSPKYLFRKEGQNVTLSCEQNLNHDAMYWYRQDPGQGLRLIYYSQIVNDFQKGDIAEGYSVSREKKESFPLTVTSAQKNPTAFYLCASSIGQGDGQPQHFGDGTRLSIL.

The chain joins TRBV19 to TRBJ2-2; D call uncertain. This CDR3 spans 14 amino acids. The germline V and J ends were trimmed by 1 base and 5 bases, with 8 bases remaining between them. Germline V gene sequence: CDR1 LNHDA, CDR2 SQIVND (reference sequence). The CDR3 DNA is TGTGCCAGTAGTATAGTCTCTCGGACCGGGGAGCTGTTTTTT. It encodes CASSIVSRTGELFF.

The chain joins TRBV19 to TRBJ2-1; 9 bases agree with TRBD1. Germline CDR1 is LNHDA and CDR2 is SQIVND (reference sequence). The CDR3 covers 13 residues. Trimming took 6 bases from V and 12 from J; bases not matched to a gene: 9. The DNA for the CDR3 is TGTGCCAGTAGCGTACAGGGGGCATTTCGGCAGTTCTTC. This sequence encodes CASSVQGAFRQFF.

This chain connects TRBV7-2 to TRBJ2-2; 7 bases agree with TRBD1. CDR3 length: 17 amino acids. The ends lost 0 bases at V and 4 bases at J; junction bases unmatched: 8. Germline V gene sequence: CDR1 SGHTA, CDR2 FQGNSA. The CDR3 protein is CASSLAPGGYGTGELFF. The CDR3 bases are TGTGCCAGCAGCTTAGCCCCAGGGGGTTATGGCACCGGGGAGCTGTTTTTT.

This chain uses TRBV24-1 with TRBJ2-2; D not resolved. This CDR3 spans 15 amino acids. The germline CDR1 and CDR2 sequences are KGHDR and SFDVKD. V lost 3 bases and J 2 bases, leaving 9 bases between the germline ends. CDR3 nucleotide sequence: TGTGCCACCAGTGATGTGACTTCCAACACCGGGGAGCTGTTTTTT. It translates to CATSDVTSNTGELFF.

CDR3 sequence reads: CASSIRFSSSYEQYF. The CDR3 DNA reads as TGTGCCAGTAGTATACGATTTTCAAGCTCCTACGAGCAGTACTTC. This chain uses TRBV19 with TRBJ2-7, with no clear D. This CDR3 has 15 amino acids. V dropped 2 bases and J dropped 0 bases, with 11 bases sitting between them. Per the germline V gene, CDR1 is LNHDA and CDR2 is SQIVND (reference sequence).

V gene TRBV9 combines with J gene TRBJ2-7; D unclear. V was pared by 0 bases and J by 2 bases, with 12 bases between. The germline gives CDR1 SGDLS, CDR2 YYNGEE. The CDR3 is 15 amino acids. The CDR3 region has the DNA TGTGCCAGCAGCGTAGAGGCCTCAGTCCCCTACGAGCAGTACTTC. Protein product: CASSVEASVPYEQYF.

In its sample, this clone was seen once. The rearrangement uses TRBV6-5 and TRBJ1-1, with D unclear. Germline V lookup: CDR1 MNHEY, CDR2 SVGAGI. V gave up 5 bases and J gave up 1 base, with 14 bases separating them. There are 15 residues in the CDR3. The chain's CDR3 is CASSQIQIPNTEAFF. The CDR3, as DNA: TGTGCCAGCAGTCAAATACAGATTCCGAACACTGAAGCTTTCTTT.

The J gene is TRBJ2-2, the V gene TRBV7-3; a weak D match, TRBD1 (6 bases). This CDR3 has 13 amino acids. Deletions cut 3 bases from V and 6 bases from J, with 8 bases between. Looked up from germline, CDR1 is SGHTA and CDR2 is FQGTGA. The CDR3 reads CASSFQGSGELFF. CDR3 DNA: TGTGCCAGCAGCTTTCAGGGGTCCGGGGAGCTGTTTTTT.

J is TRBJ2-7 and V is TRBV2; D unresolved. Trimming shortened V by 5 bases and J by 5 bases, and 16 bases separated the two germline ends. The CDR3 consists of 14 residues. Germline V gene lookup returns CDR1 SNHLY and CDR2 FYNNEI. The CDR3 coding sequence is TGTGCCAGCAGTAATCCGCGGACCGTCCACGAGCAGTACTTC. Amino acids: CASSNPRTVHEQYF.

This clone was seen a single time. The rearrangement uses TRBV27 and TRBJ2-7, with TRBD1 matching 9 bases. The CDR3 runs to 14 residues. V shed 6 bases and J 3 bases; nucleotides not matched to a gene: 6. In germline, CDR1 is MNHEY, CDR2 SMNVEV (reference sequence). In DNA, the CDR3 is TGTGCCAGCAGCCGGGACAGGGAATACTACGAGCAGTACTTC. It specifies CASSRDREYYEQYF.

The chain uses TRBV9 and TRBJ2-1, with TRBD2 identical over 8 bases. Per the germline V gene, CDR1 is SGDLS and CDR2 is YYNGEE. This CDR3 has 16 amino acids. V was clipped by 3 bases and J by 5 bases; unmatched bases: 10. The CDR3: CASSALSSGGHNEQFF. CDR3 nucleotides: TGTGCCAGCAGCGCCCTGTCAAGCGGGGGCCACAATGAGCAGTTCTTC.

This rearrangement joins TRBV24-1 to TRBJ1-5; D might be TRBD1 (5 bases). Germline lookup yields CDR1 KGHDR and CDR2 SFDVKD. V shed 9 bases and J shed 1 base, with 9 bases lying between them. CDR3 size: 13 residues. The chain's CDR3 is CATQDTSNQPQHF. CDR3 nucleotide sequence: TGTGCCACCCAGGACACCAGCAATCAGCCCCAGCATTTT.

The rearrangement uses TRBV5-5 and TRBJ2-7, with 16 bases that match TRBD2. Germline trimming cut 4 bases from V and 2 bases from J; bases unmatched to any gene: 9. Germline CDR1 is SGHKS and CDR2 is YYEKEE (reference sequence). The CDR3 has 18 amino acids. The CDR3 region has the DNA TGTGCCAGCAGCCCTACGGGACTAGCGGGGGGGGCCCCCTACGAGCAGTACTTC. The encoded protein is CASSPTGLAGGAPYEQYF. Full variable domain (remainder filled in from reference TRBV5-5 and TRBJ2-7): DAGVTQSPTHLIKTRGQQVTLRCSPISGHKSVSWYQQVLGQGPQFIFQYYEKEERGRGNFPDRFSARQFPNYSSELNVNALLLGDSALYLCASSPTGLAGGAPYEQYFGPGTRLTVT.

Regarding this clone: Distinct nucleotide sequences in the sample also encode this CDR3. The chain couples TRBV3-1 (or the pseudogene TRBV3-2) to TRBJ2-6; no firm D call. The CDR3 is 14 amino acids. The V gene lost 4 bases and the J gene lost 0 bases, with 4 bases spanning the gap. The germline gives CDR1 LGHDT, CDR2 YNNKEL (reference sequence). The DNA of the CDR3 is TGTGCCAGCAGCCGCACCTCTGGGGCCAACGTCCTGACTTTC. Amino acids: CASSRTSGANVLTF.

The table lists this clone with a count of one. The chain uses TRBV6-6 and TRBJ2-1; D not certain. Germline V CDR1 and CDR2: MNHNY, SVGAGI (reference sequence). This CDR3 is built from 13 residues. Trimming shortened V by 5 bases and J by 6 bases, and 11 bases separated the two germline ends. The CDR3 protein is CASSTDSFNEQFF. Here the CDR3 DNA reads TGTGCCAGCAGTACTGACTCATTCAATGAGCAGTTCTTC.

To note about this clone: A junction boundary mismatches the germline segment, possibly from a read error. V and J are TRBV7-3 and TRBJ1-3, with TRBD1 matching 8 bases. The CDR3 spans 17 residues. Germline V lookup: CDR1 SGHTA, CDR2 FQGTGA. The CDR3 DNA is TGTGCCAGCAGCTCCCCGGACAGGGAAGCCTCTGGAAACATCATATATTTT. Protein: CASSSPDREASGNIIYF.